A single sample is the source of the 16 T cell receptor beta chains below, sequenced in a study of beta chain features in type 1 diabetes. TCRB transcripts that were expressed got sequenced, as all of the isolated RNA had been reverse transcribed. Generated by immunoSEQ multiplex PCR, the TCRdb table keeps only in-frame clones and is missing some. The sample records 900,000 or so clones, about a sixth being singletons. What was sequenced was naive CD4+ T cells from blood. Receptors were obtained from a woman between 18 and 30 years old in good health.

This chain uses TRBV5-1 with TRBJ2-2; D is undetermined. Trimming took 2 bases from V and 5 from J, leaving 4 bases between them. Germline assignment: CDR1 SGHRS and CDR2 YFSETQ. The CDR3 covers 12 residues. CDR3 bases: TGCGCCAGCAGCTTCGGGACCGGGGAGCTGTTTTTT. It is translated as CASSFGTGELFF.

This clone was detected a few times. The CDR3 sequence: CASRPKASYEQYF. CDR3 DNA sequence: TGTGCCAGCCGACCTAAGGCTTCCTACGAGCAGTACTTC. The chain recombines TRBV11-2 with TRBJ2-7; no reliable D call. The CDR3 runs to 13 residues. The germline gives CDR1 SGHAT, CDR2 FQNNGV. Trimming cost V 8 bases and J 1 base, with 12 bases left between them.

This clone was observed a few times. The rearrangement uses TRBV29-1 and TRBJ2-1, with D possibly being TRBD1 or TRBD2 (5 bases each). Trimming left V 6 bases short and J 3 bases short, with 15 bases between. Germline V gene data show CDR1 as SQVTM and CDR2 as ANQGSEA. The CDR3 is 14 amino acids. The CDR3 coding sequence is TGCAGCGTGACCGAGGGGTCCTACTACAATGAGCAGTTCTTC. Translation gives CSVTEGSYYNEQFF.

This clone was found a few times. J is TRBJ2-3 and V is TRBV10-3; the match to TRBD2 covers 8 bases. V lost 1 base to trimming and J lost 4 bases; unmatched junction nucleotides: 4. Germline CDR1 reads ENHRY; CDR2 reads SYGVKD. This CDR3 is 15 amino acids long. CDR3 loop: CAISELSGSSDTQYF. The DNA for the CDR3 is TGTGCCATCAGTGAGTTGAGCGGGAGTTCAGATACGCAGTATTTT.

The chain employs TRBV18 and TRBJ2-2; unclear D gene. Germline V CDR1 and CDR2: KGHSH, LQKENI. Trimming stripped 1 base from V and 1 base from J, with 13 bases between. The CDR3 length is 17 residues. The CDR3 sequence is CASSPLRTPGNTGELFF. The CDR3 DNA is TGTGCCAGCTCACCACTCAGGACCCCCGGGAACACCGGGGAGCTGTTTTTT. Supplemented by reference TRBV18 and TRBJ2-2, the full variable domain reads NAGVMQNPRHLVRRRGQEARLRCSPMKGHSHVYWYRQLPEEGLKFMVYLQKENIIDESGMPKERFSAEFPKEGPSILRIQQVVRGDSAAYFCASSPLRTPGNTGELFFGEGSRLTVL.

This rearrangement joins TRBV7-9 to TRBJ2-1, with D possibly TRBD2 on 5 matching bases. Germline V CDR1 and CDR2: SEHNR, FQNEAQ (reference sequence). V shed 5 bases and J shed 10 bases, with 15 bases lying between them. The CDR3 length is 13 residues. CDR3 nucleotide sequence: TGTGCCAGCAGCCCGACCTCGTCGGGGGAGCAGTTCTTC. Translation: CASSPTSSGEQFF. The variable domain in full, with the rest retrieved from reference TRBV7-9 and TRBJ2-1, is DTGVSQNPRHKITKRGQNVTFRCDPISEHNRLYWYRQTLGQGPEFLTYFQNEAQLEKSRLLSDRFSAERPKGSFSTLEIQRTEQGDSAMYLCASSPTSSGEQFFGPGTRLTVL.

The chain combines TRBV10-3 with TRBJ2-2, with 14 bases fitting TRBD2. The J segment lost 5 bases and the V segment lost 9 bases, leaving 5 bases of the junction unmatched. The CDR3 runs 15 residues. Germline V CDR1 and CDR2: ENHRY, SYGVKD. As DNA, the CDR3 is TGTGCCATACGGACTAGCGGGAGGAGGACCGGGGAGCTGTTTTTT. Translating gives CAIRTSGRRTGELFF.

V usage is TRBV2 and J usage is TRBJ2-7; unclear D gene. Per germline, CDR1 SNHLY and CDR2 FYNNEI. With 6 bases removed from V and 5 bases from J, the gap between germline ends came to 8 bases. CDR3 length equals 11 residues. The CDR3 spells CASSLSHEQYF. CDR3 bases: TGTGCCAGCAGCCTCAGCCACGAGCAGTACTTC.

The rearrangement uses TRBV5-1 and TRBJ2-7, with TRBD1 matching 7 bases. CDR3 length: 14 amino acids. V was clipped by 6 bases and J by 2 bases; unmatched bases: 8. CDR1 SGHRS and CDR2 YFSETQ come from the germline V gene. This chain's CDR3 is CASTTGETTYEQYF. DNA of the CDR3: TGCGCCAGCACAACAGGGGAAACGACCTACGAGCAGTACTTC.

CDR3 nucleotide sequence: TGTGCCAGCTCACCTGTTGCGGGACGCTACGAGCAGTACTTC. This encodes CASSPVAGRYEQYF. The chain couples TRBV18 to TRBJ2-7; D possibly corresponds to TRBD2 (6 bases). Germline-derived CDR1 and CDR2 are KGHSH and LQKENI. The CDR3 sequence is 14 residues long. Trimming shortened V by 3 bases and J by 3 bases, and 12 bases separated the two germline ends.

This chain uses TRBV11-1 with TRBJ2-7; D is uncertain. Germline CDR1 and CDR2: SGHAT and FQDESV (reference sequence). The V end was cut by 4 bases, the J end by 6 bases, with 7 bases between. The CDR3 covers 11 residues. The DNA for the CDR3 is TGTGCCAGCAGCTCGGTGGGCGAGCAGTACTTC. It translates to CASSSVGEQYF.

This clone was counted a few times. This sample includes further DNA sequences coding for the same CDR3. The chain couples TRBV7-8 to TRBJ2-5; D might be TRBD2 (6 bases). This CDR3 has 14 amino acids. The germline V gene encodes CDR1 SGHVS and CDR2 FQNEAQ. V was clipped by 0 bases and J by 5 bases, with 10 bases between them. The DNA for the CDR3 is TGTGCCAGCAGCTTAGCTCGGGGGAGGGAGACCCAGTACTTC. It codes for CASSLARGRETQYF.

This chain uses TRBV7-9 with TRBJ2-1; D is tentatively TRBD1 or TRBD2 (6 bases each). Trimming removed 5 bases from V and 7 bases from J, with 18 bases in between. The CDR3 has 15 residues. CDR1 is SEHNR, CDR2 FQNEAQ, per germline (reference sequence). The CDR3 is CASSPRGGPRNEQFF. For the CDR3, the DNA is TGTGCCAGCAGCCCCAGAGGGGGGCCGCGGAATGAGCAGTTCTTC.

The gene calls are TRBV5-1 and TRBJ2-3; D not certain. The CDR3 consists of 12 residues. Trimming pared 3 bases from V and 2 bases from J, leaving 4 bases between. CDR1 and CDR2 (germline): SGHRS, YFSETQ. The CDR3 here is CASSSHTDTQYF. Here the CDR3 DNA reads TGCGCCAGCAGCTCACACACAGATACGCAGTATTTT. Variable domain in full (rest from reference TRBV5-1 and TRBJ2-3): KAGVTQTPRYLIKTRGQQVTLSCSPISGHRSVSWYQQTPGQGLQFLFEYFSETQRNKGNFPGRFSGRQFSNSRSEMNVSTLELGDSALYLCASSSHTDTQYFGPGTRLTVL.

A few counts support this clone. The CDR3 region has the DNA TGTGCCAGCAGCCGCGAAGTGTACGAGCAGTACTTC. Residues: CASSREVYEQYF. This sequence joins TRBV7-9 and TRBJ2-7; D is unresolved. CDR3 length: 12 amino acids. From germline, CDR1 is SEHNR and CDR2 FQNEAQ (reference sequence). V shed 5 bases and J shed 4 bases, with 9 bases lying between them.

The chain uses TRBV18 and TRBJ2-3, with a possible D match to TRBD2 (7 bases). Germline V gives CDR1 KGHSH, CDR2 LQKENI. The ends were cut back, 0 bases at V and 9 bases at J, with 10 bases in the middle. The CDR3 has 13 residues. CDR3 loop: CASSPPTGGTQYF. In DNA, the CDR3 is TGTGCCAGCTCACCACCGACGGGGGGCACGCAGTATTTT.